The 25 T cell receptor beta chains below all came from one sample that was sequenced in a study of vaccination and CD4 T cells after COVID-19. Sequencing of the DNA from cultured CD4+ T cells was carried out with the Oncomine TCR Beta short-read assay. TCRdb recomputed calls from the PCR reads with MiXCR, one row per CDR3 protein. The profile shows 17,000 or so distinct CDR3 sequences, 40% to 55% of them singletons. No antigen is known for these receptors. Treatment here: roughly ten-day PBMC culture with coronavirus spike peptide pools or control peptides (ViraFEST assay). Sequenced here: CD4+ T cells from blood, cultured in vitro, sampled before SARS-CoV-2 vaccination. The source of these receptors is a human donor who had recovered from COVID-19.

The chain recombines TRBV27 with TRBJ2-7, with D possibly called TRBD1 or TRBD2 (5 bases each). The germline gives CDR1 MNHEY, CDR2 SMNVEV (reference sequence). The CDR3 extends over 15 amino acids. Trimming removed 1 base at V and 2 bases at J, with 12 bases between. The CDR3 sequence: CASSLLGTVAYEQYF. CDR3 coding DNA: TGTGCCAGCAGTTTATTAGGGACCGTCGCCTACGAGCAGTACTTC.

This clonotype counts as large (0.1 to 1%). Written as DNA, the CDR3 is TGTGCCAGCAGTTACGGGGCTAACTATGGCTACACCTTC. Encoded protein: CASSYGANYGYTF. The V and J genes are TRBV6-5 and TRBJ1-2, with D uncertain. The length of the CDR3 is 13 residues. Germline lookup yields CDR1 MNHEY and CDR2 SVGAGI. Trimming removed 2 bases from V and 0 bases from J, with 4 bases in between.

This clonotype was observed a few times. CDR3 sequence reads: CSARIGLGGGEAFF. CDR3 in DNA: TGCAGTGCTAGAATTGGCTTGGGGGGGGGTGAAGCTTTCTTT. The chain has TRBV20-1 and TRBJ1-1; the D gene is possibly TRBD1 (5 bases). CDR1 DFQATT and CDR2 SNEGSKA come from the germline V gene (reference sequence). CDR3 length: 14 residues. Trimming removed 2 bases at V and 7 bases at J, with 17 bases between.

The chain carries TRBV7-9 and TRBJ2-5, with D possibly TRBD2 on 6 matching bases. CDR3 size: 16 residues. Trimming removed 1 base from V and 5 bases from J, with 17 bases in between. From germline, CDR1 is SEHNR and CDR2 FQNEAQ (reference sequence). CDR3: CASSLVVLAIQETQYF. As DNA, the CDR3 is TGTGCCAGCAGCTTAGTGGTCCTAGCGATACAGGAGACCCAGTACTTC.

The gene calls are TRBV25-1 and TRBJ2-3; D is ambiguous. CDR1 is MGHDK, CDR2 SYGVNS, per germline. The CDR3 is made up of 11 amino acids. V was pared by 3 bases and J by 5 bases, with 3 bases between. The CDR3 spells CASSDIDTQYF. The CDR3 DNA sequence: TGTGCCAGCAGTGATATAGATACGCAGTATTTT.

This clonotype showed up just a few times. CDR3 bases: TGCAGTGCCGTGACACTGGGGGGCCAGCCCCAGCATTTT. Translated: CSAVTLGGQPQHF. This chain connects TRBV20-1 to TRBJ1-5; possibly TRBD1 for D (6 bases). The length of the CDR3 is 13 residues. The ends were cut back, 6 bases at V and 7 bases at J, with 16 bases in the middle. The germline CDR1 and CDR2 sequences are DFQATT and SNEGSKA (reference sequence).

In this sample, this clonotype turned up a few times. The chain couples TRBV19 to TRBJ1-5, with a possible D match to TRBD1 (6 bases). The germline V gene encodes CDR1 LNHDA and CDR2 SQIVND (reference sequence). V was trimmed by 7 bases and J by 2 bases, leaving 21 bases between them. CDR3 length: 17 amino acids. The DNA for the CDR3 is TGTGCCAGTACCCTTGGCGGGGGCGCCGCCGGCAATCAGCCCCAGCATTTT. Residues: CASTLGGGAAGNQPQHF.

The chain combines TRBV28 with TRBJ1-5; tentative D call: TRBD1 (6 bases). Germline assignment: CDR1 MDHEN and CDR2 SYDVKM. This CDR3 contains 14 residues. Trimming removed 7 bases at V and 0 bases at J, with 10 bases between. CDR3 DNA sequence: TGTGCCAGCACTGGGGGGCTTAGCAATCAGCCCCAGCATTTT. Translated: CASTGGLSNQPQHF. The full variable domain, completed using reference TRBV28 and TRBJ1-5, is DVKVTQSSRYLVKRTGEKVFLECVQDMDHENMFWYRQDPGLGLRLIYFSYDVKMKEKGDIPEGYSVSREKKERFSLILESASTNQTSMYLCASTGGLSNQPQHFGDGTRLSIL.

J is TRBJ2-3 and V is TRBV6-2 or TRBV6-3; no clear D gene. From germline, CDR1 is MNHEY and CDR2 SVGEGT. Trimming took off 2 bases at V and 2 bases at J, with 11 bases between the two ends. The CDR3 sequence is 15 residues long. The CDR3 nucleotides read TGTGCCAGCAGTTACGGGCAGGCGGACACAGATACGCAGTATTTT. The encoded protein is CASSYGQADTDTQYF.

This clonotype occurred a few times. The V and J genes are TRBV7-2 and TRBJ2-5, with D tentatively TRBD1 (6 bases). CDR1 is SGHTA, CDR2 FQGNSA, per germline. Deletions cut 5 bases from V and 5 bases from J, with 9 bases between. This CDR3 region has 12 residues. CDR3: CASSPQGETQYF. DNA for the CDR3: TGTGCCAGCAGCCCGCAGGGGGAGACCCAGTACTTC. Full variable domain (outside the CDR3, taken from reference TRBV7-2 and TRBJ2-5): GAGVSQSPSNKVTEKGKDVELRCDPISGHTALYWYRQSLGQGLEFLIYFQGNSAPDKSGLPSDRFSAERTGGSVSTLTIQRTQQEDSAVYLCASSPQGETQYFGPGTRLLVL.

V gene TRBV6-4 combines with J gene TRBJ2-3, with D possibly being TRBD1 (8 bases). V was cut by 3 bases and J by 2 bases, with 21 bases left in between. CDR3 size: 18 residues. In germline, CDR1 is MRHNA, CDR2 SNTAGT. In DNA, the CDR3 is TGTGCCAGCAGTGAATGGGCGCACAGGGGGGGATTCACAGATACGCAGTATTTT. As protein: CASSEWAHRGGFTDTQYF.

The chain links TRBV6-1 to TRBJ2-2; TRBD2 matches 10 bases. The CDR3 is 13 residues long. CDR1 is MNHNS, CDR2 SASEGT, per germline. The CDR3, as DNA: TGTGGCACTAGCGGGACTAACACCGGGGAGCTGTTTTTT. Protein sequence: CGTSGTNTGELFF.

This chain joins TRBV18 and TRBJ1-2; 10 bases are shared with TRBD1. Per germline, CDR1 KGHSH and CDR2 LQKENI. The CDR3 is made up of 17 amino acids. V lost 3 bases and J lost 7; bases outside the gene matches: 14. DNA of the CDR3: TGTGCCAGCTCACCGTCCCGGGACAGGGGTTTCTATAGTGGCTACACCTTC. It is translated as CASSPSRDRGFYSGYTF.

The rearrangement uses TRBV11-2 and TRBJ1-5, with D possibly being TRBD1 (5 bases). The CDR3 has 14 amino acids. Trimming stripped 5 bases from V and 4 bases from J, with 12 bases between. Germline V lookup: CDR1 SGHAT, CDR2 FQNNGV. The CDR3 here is CASSAGSFNQPQHF. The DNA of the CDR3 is TGTGCCAGCAGCGCAGGGTCCTTTAATCAGCCCCAGCATTTT.

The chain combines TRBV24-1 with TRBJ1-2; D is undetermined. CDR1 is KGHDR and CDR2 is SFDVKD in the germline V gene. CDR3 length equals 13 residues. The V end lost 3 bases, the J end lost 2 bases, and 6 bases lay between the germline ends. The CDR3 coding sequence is TGTGCCACCAGTGATCCCAGGAACTATGGCTACACCTTC. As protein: CATSDPRNYGYTF.

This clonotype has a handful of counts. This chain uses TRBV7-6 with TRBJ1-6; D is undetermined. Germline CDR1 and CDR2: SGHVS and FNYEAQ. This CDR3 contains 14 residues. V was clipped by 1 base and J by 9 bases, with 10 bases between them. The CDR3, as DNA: TGTGCCAGCAGCTTAGGTTCGGCGGGTTCACCCCTCCACTTT. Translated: CASSLGSAGSPLHF.

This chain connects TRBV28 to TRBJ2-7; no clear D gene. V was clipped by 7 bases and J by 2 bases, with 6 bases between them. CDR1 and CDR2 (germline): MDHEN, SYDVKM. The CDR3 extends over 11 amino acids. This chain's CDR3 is CASTSPYEQYF. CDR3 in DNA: TGTGCCAGCACTTCCCCCTACGAGCAGTACTTC.

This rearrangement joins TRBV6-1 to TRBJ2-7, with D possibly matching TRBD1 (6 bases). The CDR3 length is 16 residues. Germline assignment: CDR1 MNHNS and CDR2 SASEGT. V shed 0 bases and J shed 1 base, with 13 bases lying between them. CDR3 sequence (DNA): TGTGCCAGCAGTGAAGCAGGTACAGGGTTATCCTACGAGCAGTACTTC. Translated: CASSEAGTGLSYEQYF.

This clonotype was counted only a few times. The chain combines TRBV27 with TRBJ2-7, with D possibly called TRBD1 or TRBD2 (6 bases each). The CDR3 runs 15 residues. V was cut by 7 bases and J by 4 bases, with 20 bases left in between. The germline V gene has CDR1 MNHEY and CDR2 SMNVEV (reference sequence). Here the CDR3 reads CASKMEQGGLYEQYF. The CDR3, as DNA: TGTGCCAGCAAGATGGAACAGGGAGGTTTGTACGAGCAGTACTTC.

The CDR3 nucleotides read TGTGCCAGTAGTATTAGCCATAGCAATCAGCCCCAGCATTTT. The encoded protein is CASSISHSNQPQHF. V usage is TRBV19 and J usage is TRBJ1-5; D not resolved. This CDR3 is 14 amino acids long. V lost 3 bases to trimming and J lost 0 bases, with 6 bases between them. The germline V gene has CDR1 LNHDA and CDR2 SQIVND (reference sequence).

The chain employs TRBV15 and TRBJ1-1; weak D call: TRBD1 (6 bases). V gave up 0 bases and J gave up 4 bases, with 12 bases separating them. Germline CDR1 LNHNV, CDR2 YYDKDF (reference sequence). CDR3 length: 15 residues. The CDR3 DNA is TGTGCCACCAGCAGAGAGGGGGGCCAGGTCACTGAAGCTTTCTTT. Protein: CATSREGGQVTEAFF.

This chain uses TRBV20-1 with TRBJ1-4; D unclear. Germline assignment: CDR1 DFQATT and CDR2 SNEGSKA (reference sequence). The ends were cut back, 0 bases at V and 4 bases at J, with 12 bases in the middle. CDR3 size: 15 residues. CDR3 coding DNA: TGCAGTGCTAGAGATCTCGGCCGGAGTAATGAAAAACTGTTTTTT. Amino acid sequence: CSARDLGRSNEKLFF.

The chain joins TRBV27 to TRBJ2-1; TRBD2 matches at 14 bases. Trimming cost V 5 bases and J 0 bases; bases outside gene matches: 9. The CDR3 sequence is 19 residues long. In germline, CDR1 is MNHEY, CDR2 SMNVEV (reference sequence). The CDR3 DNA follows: TGTGCCAGCAGTCCGGGACTAGCGGGAGAACGGGGCTCCTACAATGAGCAGTTCTTC. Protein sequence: CASSPGLAGERGSYNEQFF.

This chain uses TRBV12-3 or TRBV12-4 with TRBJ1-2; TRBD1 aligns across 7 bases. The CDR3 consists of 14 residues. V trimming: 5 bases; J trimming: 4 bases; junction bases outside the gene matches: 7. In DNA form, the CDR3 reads TGTGCCAGCAGTCGCCCAGGGGGGTCCTATGGCTACACCTTC. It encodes CASSRPGGSYGYTF.

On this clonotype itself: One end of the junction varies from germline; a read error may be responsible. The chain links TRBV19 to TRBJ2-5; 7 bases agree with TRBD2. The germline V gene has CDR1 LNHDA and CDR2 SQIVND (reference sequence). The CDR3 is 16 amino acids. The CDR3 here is CASSSGGLGAEQTRYF. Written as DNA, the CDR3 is TGTGCCAGTAGTTCGGGGGGACTGGGAGCGGAACAGACCCGGTACTTC.